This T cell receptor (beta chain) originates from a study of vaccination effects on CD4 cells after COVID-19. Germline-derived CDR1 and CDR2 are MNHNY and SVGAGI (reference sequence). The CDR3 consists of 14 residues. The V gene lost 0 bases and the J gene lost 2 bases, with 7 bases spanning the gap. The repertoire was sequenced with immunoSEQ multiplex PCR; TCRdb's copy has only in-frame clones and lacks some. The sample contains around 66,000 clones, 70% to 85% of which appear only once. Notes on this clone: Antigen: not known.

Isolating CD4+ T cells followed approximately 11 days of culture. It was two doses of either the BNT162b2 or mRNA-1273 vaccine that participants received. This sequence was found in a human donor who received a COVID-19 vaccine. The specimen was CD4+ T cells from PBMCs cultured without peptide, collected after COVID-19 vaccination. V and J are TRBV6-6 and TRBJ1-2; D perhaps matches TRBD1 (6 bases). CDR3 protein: CASSYSGGNYGYTF. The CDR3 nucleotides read TGTGCCAGCAGTTACTCAGGGGGAAACTATGGCTACACCTTC.